These 8 T cell receptor beta chains were sequenced from one sample in a study of tissue T cells after allogeneic stem cell transplantation (dated by TCRdb to between 2021 and 2022). Library construction relied on the immunoSEQ multiplex PCR assay. TCRdb retrieved this table from immuneACCESS and kept in-frame rearrangements only. Not all clones are present; in checked studies, unresolved V genes account for under half, and no reason is known for the remainder. Here the sample has about 20,000 clones; approximately 72% occur a single time. The ten largest clones take up around 0.66% of the sample. The material sequenced was spleen. The source of these receptors is a female BALB/c mouse in good health. In terms of MHC, this strain is H2-d.

This clone turned up a few times. Genes and germline come from the mouse. The read gets to within 1 residue of the CDR3 end, and the germline J gene fills in the rest. This chain joins TRBV19 and TRBJ1-3; 7 positions agree with TRBD1. V was clipped by 2 bases and J by 2 bases; unmatched bases: 1. The CDR3 sequence is 14 residues long. Germline CDR1 FNHDT, CDR2 SITEND (reference sequence). CDR3 bases read: TGTGCCAGCAGTATGAGGGGGCCTGGAAATACGCTCTAT. The encoded protein is CASSMRGPGNTLY. The whole CDR3 sequence reads CASSMRGPGNTLYF.

Of note for this clone: Gene names denote mouse genes. The read ends 1 residue before the CDR3 terminus; that terminus is restored from the germline J gene. V usage is TRBV5 and J usage is TRBJ2-5; tentative D call: TRBD2 (6 bases). Per the germline V gene, CDR1 is LGHNA and CDR2 is YNLKQL (reference sequence). This CDR3 is 17 amino acids long. Trimming pared 0 bases from V and 0 bases from J, leaving 13 bases between. CDR3: CASSQDVAGVNQDTQYF. The covered CDR3 bases are TGTGCCAGCAGCCAAGACGTCGCTGGGGTTAACCAAGACACCCAGTAC.

This clone was counted a single time. Genes here carry mouse names. The DNA ends 1 residue before the CDR3 does, and the rest of the CDR3 is filled in from the germline J gene. This chain connects TRBV29 to TRBJ1-2, with 9 nucleotides matching TRBD1. J was trimmed by 4 bases and V by 5 bases; bases with no gene match: 8. From germline, CDR1 is MSHET and CDR2 SYDVDS. This CDR3 comprises 15 residues. CDR3 DNA, as far as it was read: TGTGCTAGCAGTCCATACAGGGGGCTGAGCTCCGACTACACC. This sequence encodes CASSPYRGLSSDYT. The CDR3 as a whole reads CASSPYRGLSSDYTF.

Of note for this clone: Genes here carry mouse names. The read gets to within 1 residue of the CDR3 end, and the germline J gene fills in the rest. Within the sample, other DNA sequences also encode this same CDR3. The V and J genes are TRBV3 and TRBJ2-5; D unclear. CDR1 is SNHLY and CDR2 is FYNGKV in the germline V gene (reference sequence). The CDR3 consists of 13 residues. V lost 0 bases, J lost 0 bases, and 1 base lay in between. The CDR3 sequence: CASSLANQDTQYF. The sequenced CDR3 bases are TGTGCCAGCAGCTTAGCCAACCAAGACACCCAGTAC. The whole variable domain, remainder taken from reference TRBV3 and TRBJ2-5, is GPKVLQIPSHQIIDMGQMVTLNCDPVSNHLYFYWYKQILGQQMEFLVNFYNGKVMEKSKLFKDQFSVERPDGSYFTLKIQPTALEDSAVYFCASSLANQDTQYFGPGTRLLVL.

Regarding this clone: Each gene name is a mouse one. The read comes to an end 1 residue before the CDR3 does, leaving the germline J gene to fill in the end. The genes are TRBV5 and TRBJ1-4, with TRBD1 identical over 7 bases. Germline CDR1 and CDR2: LGHNA and YNLKQL (reference sequence). After removal of 0 bases from V and 2 bases from J, the junction contained 3 bases not matched to a gene. The CDR3 consists of 16 residues. CDR3 bases read: TGTGCCAGCAGCCAAGATAAGGGACAGTCCAACGAAAGATTATTT. Encoded protein: CASSQDKGQSNERLF. The full CDR3 protein reads CASSQDKGQSNERLFF.

For this clone: Germline and genes here are mouse. The CDR3 end is not reached by the read, which stops 1 residue before it; the germline J gene fills it in. The genes are TRBV13-1 and TRBJ2-1; weak D call: TRBD1 (6 bases). Germline V gene sequence: CDR1 NSHNY, CDR2 SYGAGN. There are 16 residues in the CDR3. Trimming took off 0 bases at V and 3 bases at J, with 13 bases between the two ends. CDR3 in amino acids: CASSDEGEPLYAEQFF. CDR3 DNA, as far as it was read: TGTGCCAGCAGTGATGAGGGGGAGCCTCTCTATGCTGAGCAGTTC.

Comments on this clone: Here the gene names and germline are mouse. The read is 1 residue too short to cover the CDR3 end, so that end is filled in from the germline J gene. The chain is built from TRBV4 and TRBJ2-7; TRBD1 agrees at 11 bases. The germline V gene encodes CDR1 LGHDT and CDR2 YNNKQL (reference sequence). After removal of 8 bases from V and 3 bases from J, the junction contained 6 bases not matched to a gene. The CDR3 is 14 amino acids. Incomplete CDR3 DNA: TGTGCCAGCGCTAGGGGACAGGGGGTCTATGAACAGTAC. Amino acid sequence: CASARGQGVYEQY. From start to end, the CDR3 is CASARGQGVYEQYF.

In regard to this clone: Genes and germline are mouse. Sequencing ends 1 residue short of the CDR3 end; the germline J gene provides the rest. The identical CDR3 is also encoded by other nucleotide sequences in the sample. The chain is built from TRBV20 and TRBJ2-4; D remains unclear. Looked up from germline, CDR1 is GFQATS and CDR2 is STVNSAI. The CDR3 is 13 residues long. V gave up 0 bases and J gave up 0 bases, with 4 bases separating them. CDR3 bases read: TGTGGTGCTAGGGACAGGAGTCAAAACACCTTGTAC. Protein product: CGARDRSQNTLY. The entire CDR3 is CGARDRSQNTLYF. Looking up the rest from reference TRBV20 and TRBJ2-4 gives the full variable domain: GALVYQYPRRTICKSGTSMRMECQAVGFQATSVAWYRQSPQKTFELIALSTVNSAIKYEQNFTQEKFPISHPNLSFSSMTVLNAYLEDRGLYLCGARDRSQNTLYFGAGTRLSVL.